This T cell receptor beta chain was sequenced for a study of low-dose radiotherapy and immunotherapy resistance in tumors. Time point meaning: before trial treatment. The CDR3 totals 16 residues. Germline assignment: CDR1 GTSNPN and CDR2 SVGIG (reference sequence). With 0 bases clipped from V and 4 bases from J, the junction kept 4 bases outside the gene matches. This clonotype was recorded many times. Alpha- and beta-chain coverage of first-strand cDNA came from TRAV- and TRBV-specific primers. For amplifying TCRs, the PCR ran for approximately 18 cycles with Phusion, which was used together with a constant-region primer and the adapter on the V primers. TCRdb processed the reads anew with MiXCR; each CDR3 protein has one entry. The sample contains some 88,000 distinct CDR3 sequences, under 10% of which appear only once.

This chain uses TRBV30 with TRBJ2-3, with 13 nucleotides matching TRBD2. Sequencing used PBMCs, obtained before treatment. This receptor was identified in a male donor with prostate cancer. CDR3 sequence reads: CAWSVGLAGVADTQYF. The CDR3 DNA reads TGTGCCTGGAGTGTCGGACTAGCGGGAGTGGCAGATACGCAGTATTTT.